This T cell receptor beta chain derives from a study of cytomegalovirus exposure and HLA in healthy donors. Overall study: HLA-typed donors were the source of some 85 million unique TCRs, which an early data release held. Broader study findings: There were some V segments, including TRBV6-2 and TRBV6-3, excluded as indistinguishable. Rare TCR sequences dominated, though some public TCRs recurred in many donors.

Germline loops: CDR1 SGDLS, CDR2 YYNGEE. Trimming shortened V by 0 bases and J by 6 bases, and 9 bases separated the two germline ends. This CDR3 is built from 14 residues. 60 Vbeta and 13 Jbeta primers were used in PCR. Per the study methods: Around 80 million unique TCR beta chains, around 11 million of them shared, were counted by a later analysis. Generated by immunoSEQ multiplex PCR, the TCRdb table keeps only in-frame clones and is missing some. D and trimming come from the DNA, and the V and J calls and clone size come from that table. The data contain 150,000 to 200,000 clones, over 60% of them singletons. As to this clone: The antigen remains unidentified.

The sequence derives from a woman aged 50 to 60 in good health and CMV-seronegative. The chain is built from TRBV9 and TRBJ1-4, with D possibly being TRBD1 (5 bases). Input material: PBMCs. The CDR3 DNA is TGTGCCAGCAGCGTAGCGGGGGGACATGAAAAACTGTTTTTT. It translates to CASSVAGGHEKLFF. Filled out from reference TRBV9 and TRBJ1-4, the complete variable domain reads DSGVTQTPKHLITATGQRVTLRCSPRSGDLSVYWYQQSLDQGLQFLIQYYNGEERAKGNILERFSAQQFPDLHSELNLSSLELGDSALYFCASSVAGGHEKLFFGSGTQLSVL.